A selection of T cell receptor beta chains follows, all from one sample in a study of human T cells and chemical hapten exposure. One entry per CDR3 protein results from TCRdb running MiXCR on the RACE reads. The table includes 35,000 to 50,000 distinct CDR3 sequences, about 10% detected once. The sample here was whole blood, taken in connection with sensitization to the hapten diphenylcyclopropenone (DPC). All receptors derive from a man aged 25-40 years with alopecia areata. Some clones in this sample may be carry-over from other donors' samples. Both conserved end residues are trimmed from each CDR3. Each record gives: J gene, D gene, V gene, CDR3 protein. The D gene is left open where the match is weak.

>TRBJ2-2|TRBD2|TRBV12-3/TRBV12-4
ASSSLRGGWTGELF
>TRBJ1-2|TRBD1|TRBV2
ASSETGQGDGYT
>TRBJ2-5|-|TRBV20-1
SAVGTRVGKETQY
>TRBJ2-5|-|TRBV7-6
ASSLGSGFGTTLGETQY
>TRBJ2-3|-|TRBV29-1
SVFRGTRTRDTQY
>TRBJ2-1|-|TRBV6-2/TRBV6-3
ASSPFVGGYNEQF
>TRBJ1-2|TRBD1|TRBV10-3
AISEPDRGRANYGYT
>TRBJ2-5|TRBD1|TRBV20-1
SAEGGTGMKTQY
>TRBJ1-1|-|TRBV28
ASSQSQIEAF
>TRBJ1-2|TRBD1|TRBV6-4
ASSLQGGSNYGYT
>TRBJ1-5|-|TRBV4-1
ASSQVATGDNQPQH
>TRBJ2-6|-|TRBV7-9
ASSLGGSGANVLT
>TRBJ1-1|-|TRBV27
ASSFTTRRRTTEAF
>TRBJ2-1|-|TRBV10-3
AISESVASYNEQF
>TRBJ2-5|-|TRBV7-3
ASSRGETQY
>TRBJ2-1|-|TRBV28
ASIGVAGGSLLRF
>TRBJ1-5|-|TRBV5-6
ASSAGALSNQPQH
>TRBJ2-3|TRBD1|TRBV20-1
SARWQGADTQY
>TRBJ2-3|-|TRBV7-9
ASSLGQPGTDTQY
>TRBJ2-2|-|TRBV12-3/TRBV12-4
ASIGGLTNTGELF
>TRBJ1-1|TRBD1|TRBV7-6
ASSLAVQGEAF
>TRBJ2-1|-|TRBV4-1
ASSRAVGYNEQF
>TRBJ1-1|TRBD1|TRBV9
ASSVGQGMNTEAF
>TRBJ1-5|-|TRBV10-2
ASSVTQGSQPQH
>TRBJ1-2|-|TRBV7-3
ASSSRQETPYGYT
>TRBJ1-1|TRBD1|TRBV28
ASTIGQGEAF
>TRBJ2-1|TRBD2|TRBV3-1
AVLAGGYNEQF
>TRBJ1-2|-|TRBV5-1
ASSSGASYT
>TRBJ2-7|-|TRBV12-3/TRBV12-4
ASSLGAVAYEQY
>TRBJ1-1|-|TRBV27
ASRRTGTEAF
>TRBJ2-1|TRBD2|TRBV7-9
ASSPTTSQNEQF
>TRBJ2-5|-|TRBV6-5
ASTLSWGIQETQY
>TRBJ2-3|-|TRBV2
ASSEEDWTEFTDTQY
>TRBJ1-2|-|TRBV12-3/TRBV12-4
ASRQDRVYGYT
>TRBJ2-7|-|TRBV4-2
ASSQDWRQGEQY